The 30 T cell receptor beta chains reported below all come from one sample, sequenced in a study of post-analysis software for immune sequencing data. Study-wide findings and caveats: Patients had higher frequencies than controls of a few TRBV segments, including TRBV5-6, TRBV5-1 and TRBV20-1.

TCR beta libraries were prepared from cDNA with unique molecular identifiers. Each CDR3 protein is one row after TCRdb ran MiXCR on the PCR reads. The sample includes about 200,000 distinct CDR3 sequences, 25% to 35% of them seen just once. The antigens for these receptors are not known. Sequencing used blood. These receptors all come from a girl aged 2-17 years with multiple sclerosis.

This clonotype was recorded at least ten times. The V and J genes are TRBV6-5 and TRBJ2-5, with TRBD1 as a possible D gene (6 bases). V shed 6 bases and J shed 0 bases, with 14 bases lying between them. Germline CDR1 is MNHEY and CDR2 is SVGAGI. The CDR3 runs 15 residues. Here the CDR3 reads CASRSGGGNQETQYF. Here the CDR3 DNA reads TGTGCCAGCAGATCCGGTGGGGGCAACCAAGAGACCCAGTACTTC.

Comment on this clonotype: A much larger clonotype is one base distant, so this may be a read error. This CDR3 reads CASGFGVGAKDRDQYF. The CDR3, as DNA: TGTGCCAGCGGTTTTGGGGTAGGGGCTAAGGATCGAGACCAGTACTTC. The chain joins TRBV12-3 or TRBV12-4 to TRBJ2-7; D possibly corresponds to TRBD1 (5 bases). This CDR3 has 16 amino acids.

This clonotype appeared many times. The V call is TRBV7-8, the J call TRBJ2-7, with 7 bases that match TRBD1. V was clipped by 10 bases and J by 9 bases; unmatched bases: 9. CDR1 and CDR2 (germline): SGHVS, FQNEAQ. The CDR3 length is 11 residues. CDR3 DNA sequence: TGTGCCACCGCCCAGGGGGATGTGCAGTACTTC. Protein: CATAQGDVQYF.

Only a few counts were recorded for this clonotype. The rearrangement links TRBV27 to TRBJ1-2; tentative D call: TRBD1 (5 bases). V was clipped by 8 bases and J by 7 bases, with 20 bases between them. Germline V gene sequence: CDR1 MNHEY, CDR2 SMNVEV (reference sequence). The CDR3 sequence is 14 residues long. Written as DNA, the CDR3 is TGTGCCAGCGGCCCCCAACGGGGGGTCCTTGGCTACACCTTC. It is translated as CASGPQRGVLGYTF.

This clonotype was seen many times. V and J are TRBV5-5 and TRBJ1-5, with D possibly TRBD1 on 6 matching bases. Germline V gene lookup returns CDR1 SGHKS and CDR2 YYEKEE (reference sequence). Trimming shortened V by 4 bases and J by 6 bases, and 17 bases separated the two germline ends. The CDR3 extends over 15 amino acids. The chain's CDR3 is CASSDMTGWRQPQHF. CDR3 coding DNA: TGTGCCAGCAGCGATATGACAGGCTGGCGTCAGCCCCAGCATTTT. Supplemented by reference TRBV5-5 and TRBJ1-5, the full variable domain reads DAGVTQSPTHLIKTRGQQVTLRCSPISGHKSVSWYQQVLGQGPQFIFQYYEKEERGRGNFPDRFSARQFPNYSSELNVNALLLGDSALYLCASSDMTGWRQPQHFGDGTRLSIL.

The J gene is TRBJ2-6, the V gene TRBV3-1; D possibly corresponds to TRBD1 (6 bases). Germline V CDR1 and CDR2: LGHDT, YNNKEL (reference sequence). CDR3 length: 18 residues. V lost 3 bases, J lost 1 base, and 16 bases lay in between. CDR3 region: CASSQGHFRDSGANVLTF. CDR3 coding DNA: TGTGCCAGCAGCCAGGGACATTTTCGGGATTCTGGGGCCAACGTCCTGACTTTC.

This clonotype has just a few counts. The chain carries TRBV30 and TRBJ2-7, with D unresolved. CDR1 and CDR2 (germline): GTSNPN, SVGIG (reference sequence). V lost 3 bases and J 2 bases, leaving 11 bases between the germline ends. There are 13 residues in the CDR3. CDR3 region: CAWSYGRTYEQYF. In nucleotides, the CDR3 is TGTGCCTGGAGCTACGGCCGGACCTACGAGCAGTACTTC.

Concerning this clonotype itself: This sequence may be a read error, since a much larger clone differs from it by one base. The rearrangement joins TRBV20-1 to TRBJ2-1; the match to TRBD2 covers 10 bases. Per germline, CDR1 DFQATT and CDR2 SNEGSKA (reference sequence). This CDR3 is 14 amino acids long. J gave up 6 bases and V 6 bases, and 8 bases lay outside the gene matches. The CDR3 reads CSAKELAGSNEQFF. Here the CDR3 DNA reads TGCAGTGCCAAGGAACTAGCGGGAAGCAATGAGCAGTTCTTC.

A remark on this clonotype: Relative to the germline gene, one junction end is altered; a read error may explain this. The J gene is TRBJ2-3, the V gene TRBV29-1; D remains unclear. CDR3 length: 14 amino acids. Germline CDR1 and CDR2: SQVTM and ANQGSEA. The CDR3, as DNA: TGCGGCGTTGTCTCTTGGCAGGGCACAGATACGCAGTATTTT. Protein product: CGVVSWQGTDTQYF.

A note on this clonotype: This may be a read error: a much more frequent sequence differs by one nucleotide. The genes are TRBV5-1 and TRBJ2-1, with a weak D call TRBD2 (5 bases). This CDR3 contains 11 residues. Germline values: CDR1 SGHRS, CDR2 YFSETQ. V shed 3 bases and J shed 8 bases, with 6 bases lying between them. Here the CDR3 reads CASSSDYEQFF. Here the CDR3 DNA reads TGCGCCAGCAGCTCGGACTATGAGCAGTTCTTC.

In its sample, this clonotype was seen many times. The V gene is TRBV28, the J gene TRBJ1-2, with D possibly being TRBD1 (5 bases). The CDR3 is 14 residues long. Germline-derived CDR1 and CDR2 are MDHEN and SYDVKM. The V end was cut by 5 bases, the J end by 0 bases, with 10 bases between. CDR3 in DNA: TGTGCCAGCAGTCCAAGGGGAGCTAACTATGGCTACACCTTC. This sequence encodes CASSPRGANYGYTF.

To note about this clonotype: A much larger clone differs from this one at a single base, so this may be a read error. The chain is built from TRBV28 and TRBJ2-7, with TRBD1 matching over 9 bases. This CDR3 is built from 15 residues. Germline V CDR1 and CDR2: MDHEN, SYDVKM. CDR3 protein: CAGSSSGTGKYEQYF. In DNA, the CDR3 is TGTGCCGGCAGTTCGAGTGGGACAGGGAAATACGAGCAGTACTTC.

This clonotype was detected only a few times. The rearrangement joins TRBV7-6 to TRBJ2-7; D is possibly TRBD2 (6 bases). The CDR3 runs 15 residues. V lost 0 bases and J 2 bases, leaving 11 bases between the germline ends. From germline, CDR1 is SGHVS and CDR2 FNYEAQ. CDR3 sequence reads: CASSLALPGAYEQYF. CDR3 sequence (DNA): TGTGCCAGCAGCTTAGCATTACCGGGGGCCTACGAGCAGTACTTC.

At least ten counts were recorded for this clonotype. This sequence joins TRBV20-1 and TRBJ1-2, with TRBD1 identical over 9 bases. The ends lost 0 bases at V and 3 bases at J; junction bases unmatched: 8. The CDR3 length is 16 residues. The germline V gene has CDR1 DFQATT and CDR2 SNEGSKA (reference sequence). CDR3 amino acids: CSARDVQGARDYGYTF. For the CDR3, the DNA is TGCAGTGCTAGAGATGTACAGGGGGCGCGGGACTATGGCTACACCTTC.

The gene calls are TRBV4-1 and TRBJ2-7; TRBD2 matches at 10 bases. With V trimmed by 0 bases and J by 7 bases, 9 bases remained unmatched. This CDR3 region has 16 residues. Germline values: CDR1 MGHRA, CDR2 YSYEKL. CDR3 DNA: TGCGCCAGCAGCCAAGATGGGGGCGGGACTAGCGATGAGCAGTACTTC. It translates to CASSQDGGGTSDEQYF.

This clonotype has more than one count but fewer than ten. The chain carries TRBV5-6 and TRBJ2-1; D is undetermined. The CDR3 contains 13 residues. CDR1 SGHDT and CDR2 YYEEEE come from the germline V gene. Trimming took off 0 bases at V and 10 bases at J, with 11 bases between the two ends. CDR3 residues: CASSLDKVKEQFF. The CDR3 DNA sequence: TGTGCCAGCAGCTTGGATAAGGTGAAGGAGCAGTTCTTC. The full variable domain, rest sourced from reference TRBV5-6 and TRBJ2-1, is DAGVTQSPTHLIKTRGQQVTLRCSPKSGHDTVSWYQQALGQGPQFIFQYYEEEERQRGNFPDRFSGHQFPNYSSELNVNALLLGDSALYLCASSLDKVKEQFFGPGTRLTVL.

This clonotype was counted between two and nine times. The chain has TRBV15 and TRBJ2-5; unclear D gene. V was clipped by 0 bases and J by 5 bases, with 10 bases between them. Germline V CDR1 and CDR2: LNHNV, YYDKDF (reference sequence). This CDR3 region has 14 residues. The CDR3 here is CATSRDWSAETQYF. CDR3 DNA sequence: TGTGCCACCAGCAGAGATTGGAGCGCGGAGACCCAGTACTTC. The variable domain in full, with the rest retrieved from reference TRBV15 and TRBJ2-5, is DAMVIQNPRYQVTQFGKPVTLSCSQTLNHNVMYWYQQKSSQAPKLLFHYYDKDFNNEADTPDNFQSRRPNTSFCFLDIRSPGLGDTAMYLCATSRDWSAETQYFGPGTRLLVL.

Concerning this clonotype: A much bigger clone sits one base away, suggesting this may be a read error. The genes are TRBV30 and TRBJ2-7, with D perhaps TRBD2 (6 bases). Looked up from germline, CDR1 is GTSNPN and CDR2 is SVGIG (reference sequence). The CDR3 is 16 residues long. CDR3 sequence (DNA): TGTGTCTGGAGCCCCATTTTCCGCGGGATTGCCTACGAGCAGTACTTC. Translating it yields CVWSPIFRGIAYEQYF.

This clonotype came up many times. The chain couples TRBV2 to TRBJ2-5; D might be TRBD1 or TRBD2, each matching 5 bases. The CDR3 totals 12 residues. Trimming took off 5 bases at V and 4 bases at J, with 8 bases between the two ends. Germline V lookup: CDR1 SNHLY, CDR2 FYNNEI. CDR3 sequence reads: CASSRDGETQYF. The CDR3, as DNA: TGTGCCAGCAGTCGGGACGGAGAGACCCAGTACTTC. The whole variable domain, remainder taken from reference TRBV2 and TRBJ2-5, is EPEVTQTPSHQVTQMGQEVILRCVPISNHLYFYWYRQILGQKVEFLVSFYNNEISEKSEIFDDQFSVERPDGSNFTLKIRSTKLEDSAMYFCASSRDGETQYFGPGTRLLVL.

Only one count was recorded for this clonotype. A much larger clone lies a single base off, so this may be a read error. J is TRBJ2-1 and V is TRBV7-8; 11 bases agree with TRBD1. The J call may be wrong; the DNA end is better matched by TRBJ2-7. Germline CDR1 is SGHVS and CDR2 is FQNEAQ. The CDR3 contains 15 residues. CDR3 region: CASRPGTGGYNEQYF. The CDR3 DNA sequence: TGTGCCAGCAGACCCGGGACAGGGGGATACAATGAGCAGTACTTC.

The chain recombines TRBV5-1 with TRBJ2-6; D is possibly TRBD2 (6 bases). The CDR3 is 19 amino acids. V was clipped by 5 bases and J by 4 bases, with 25 bases between them. Germline V CDR1 and CDR2: SGHRS, YFSETQ. CDR3 amino acids: CASRPQVGTAFSGANVLTF. CDR3 nucleotides: TGCGCCAGCAGACCTCAAGTCGGGACTGCCTTTTCCGGGGCCAACGTCCTGACTTTC.

The V call is TRBV6-5, the J call TRBJ1-4; D is ambiguous. The CDR3 runs to 15 residues. V was shortened by 0 bases and J by 8 bases, with 13 bases between the two germline ends. The germline V gene has CDR1 MNHEY and CDR2 SVGAGI. CDR3 DNA sequence: TGTGCCAGCAGTTACTCCGGGAAGAGAGGAGAAAAACTGTTTTTT. Encoded protein: CASSYSGKRGEKLFF.

The chain recombines TRBV11-1 with TRBJ1-1, with D perhaps matching TRBD1 (5 bases). The CDR3 consists of 16 residues. Germline CDR1 is SGHAT and CDR2 is FQDESV (reference sequence). V shed 5 bases and J shed 1 base, with 17 bases lying between them. CDR3 protein: CASSRGTALTNTEAFF. The CDR3 region has the DNA TGTGCCAGCAGCCGAGGGACGGCGCTTACGAACACTGAAGCTTTCTTT.

This clonotype was counted at least ten times. The J gene is TRBJ2-1, the V gene TRBV20-1; 9 bases map to TRBD2. Germline V gene lookup returns CDR1 DFQATT and CDR2 SNEGSKA (reference sequence). The CDR3 spans 15 residues. V lost 6 bases, J lost 10 bases, and 16 bases stayed unmatched. Here the CDR3 reads CSATKFAGGPVEQFF. CDR3 nucleotide sequence: TGCAGTGCCACCAAGTTTGCGGGAGGGCCAGTCGAGCAGTTCTTC.

The chain has TRBV29-1 and TRBJ2-3, with a tentative D call TRBD1 (6 bases). V was cut by 6 bases and J by 2 bases, with 12 bases left in between. Germline V gives CDR1 SQVTM, CDR2 ANQGSEA. The CDR3 length is 13 residues. The CDR3 region is CSVRQADTDTQYF. The CDR3 DNA is TGCAGCGTACGACAGGCCGACACAGATACGCAGTATTTT.

V gene TRBV12-3 or TRBV12-4 combines with J gene TRBJ2-1; tentative D call: TRBD2 (6 bases). The germline V and J ends were trimmed by 8 bases and 7 bases, with 18 bases remaining between them. The CDR3 extends over 14 amino acids. The CDR3 bases are TGTGCCAGCCGCCGGGACGTGGGAGGAAATGAGCAGTTCTTC. Translating gives CASRRDVGGNEQFF.

In this sample, this clonotype turned up many times. This chain's CDR3 is CASSGGLSYNEQFF. The CDR3 DNA sequence: TGTGCCAGCAGCGGAGGGCTTTCCTACAATGAGCAGTTCTTC. This rearrangement joins TRBV9 to TRBJ2-1, with D perhaps TRBD2 (5 bases). V dropped 3 bases and J dropped 1 base, with 8 bases sitting between them. There are 14 residues in the CDR3. Germline V gene data show CDR1 as SGDLS and CDR2 as YYNGEE. The complete variable domain, with remaining parts taken from reference TRBV9 and TRBJ2-1, reads DSGVTQTPKHLITATGQRVTLRCSPRSGDLSVYWYQQSLDQGLQFLIQYYNGEERAKGNILERFSAQQFPDLHSELNLSSLELGDSALYFCASSGGLSYNEQFFGPGTRLTVL.

V is TRBV4-1 and J is TRBJ1-2; D uncertain. Germline assignment: CDR1 MGHRA and CDR2 YSYEKL. The CDR3 is made up of 16 amino acids. V gave up 1 base and J gave up 6 bases, with 18 bases separating them. DNA for the CDR3: TGCGCCAGCAGCCAAGGGGAGAAACAAGGATGGGATGGCTACACCTTC. Residues: CASSQGEKQGWDGYTF.

Notes on this clonotype: A much larger clonotype is one base distant, so this may be a read error. This chain links TRBV7-9 with TRBJ2-1, with no clear D. The length of the CDR3 is 16 residues. Between the trimmed V and J ends, which lost 5 bases and 1 base, there was a span of 15 bases. Germline CDR1 SEHNR, CDR2 FQNEAQ (reference sequence). CDR3 DNA: TGTGCCAGCAGCCCACGTTTGCAGTCATCCTACAATGAGCAGTTCTTC. It yields the protein CASSPRLQSSYNEQFF.

On this clonotype: A much larger clone lies a single base off, so this may be a read error. The V call is TRBV20-1, the J call TRBJ2-4, with 8 positions matching TRBD2. The V gene's germline CDR1 is DFQATT and CDR2 SNEGSKA (reference sequence). The V segment lost 0 bases and the J segment 1 base; nucleotides outside the gene matches: 5. The CDR3 loop spans 16 amino acids. The CDR3 coding sequence is TGCAGTGCTAGAGATCAGCGGGAGCACGCCAAAAACATTCAGTACTTC. Its translation is CSARDQREHAKNIQYF.